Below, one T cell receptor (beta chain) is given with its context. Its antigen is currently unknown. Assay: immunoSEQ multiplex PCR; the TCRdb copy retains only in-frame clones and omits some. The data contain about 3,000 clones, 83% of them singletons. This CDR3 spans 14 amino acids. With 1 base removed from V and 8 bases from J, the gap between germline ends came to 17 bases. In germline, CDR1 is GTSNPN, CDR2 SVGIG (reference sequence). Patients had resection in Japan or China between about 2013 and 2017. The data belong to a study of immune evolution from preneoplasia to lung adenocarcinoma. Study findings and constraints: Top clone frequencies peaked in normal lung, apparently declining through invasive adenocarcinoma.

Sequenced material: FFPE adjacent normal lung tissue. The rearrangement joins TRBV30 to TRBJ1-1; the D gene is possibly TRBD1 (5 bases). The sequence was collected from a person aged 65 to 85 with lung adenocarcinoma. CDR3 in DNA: TGTGCCTGGAGTGAGGGACTGGGAACTGGGGAAGCTTTCTTT. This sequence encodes CAWSEGLGTGEAFF.